This T cell receptor (beta chain) was identified during a study of control samples from healthy donors and cancer patients. Germline V gene data show CDR1 as SQVTM and CDR2 as ANQGSEA. CDR3 length equals 14 residues. V trimming: 4 bases; J trimming: 1 base; junction bases outside the gene matches: 6. Sequencing was performed with immunoSEQ multiplex PCR; in TCRdb, only in-frame clones are kept and a portion is missing. The sample consists of about 92,000 clones, approximately 78% of them appearing once. Material: blood. The sequence derives from a woman aged 55-75 years in good health. The chain combines TRBV29-1 with TRBJ2-5, with 7 bases identical to TRBD1. The CDR3 DNA reads as TGCAGCGTTGGTTGGGGACAGCTCCAAGAGACCCAGTACTTC. It is translated as CSVGWGQLQETQYF.